This TCR beta chain is from a study of monozygotic twins with inflammatory bowel disease. Findings and limits, study-wide: What may have added variability to patient repertoires is that immunosuppressive treatments differed. Especially with disease activity, IBD patients shared fewer clonotypes with others than healthy twins did.

After skipping T cell sorting, the authors isolated total RNA from whole blood. UMIs containing a 6-nucleotide sample barcode were added via template switching. TCRdb reprocessed the 5' RACE reads; each CDR3 protein has one entry and no DNA is given. In total, the table holds fewer than 450,000 distinct CDR3 sequences. The CDR3 length is 16 residues. Germline loops: CDR1 SGHTA, CDR2 FQGNSA. On this clonotype itself: Its antigen is not identified.

The specimen was blood. The receptor was derived from a human donor with ulcerative colitis or Crohn's disease, or a healthy co-twin of an affected twin (not recorded which). The rearrangement joins TRBV7-2 to TRBJ2-2. CDR3: CASSLWLGSDTGELFF.